This T cell receptor (beta chain) was sequenced for a study of OX40 agonist ivuxolimab in advanced cancers. For context, the study as a whole: Ivuxolimab was a fully human IgG2 agonistic monoclonal antibody targeting the costimulatory receptor OX40 (CD134). The purpose of peripheral TCRbeta sequencing was to test whether ivuxolimab changed TCR sequence diversity and led to clonal T-cell expansion. Intravenous ivuxolimab was administered to patients every 2 weeks at six dose levels: 0.01, 0.1, 0.3, 1.5, 3 and 10 mg/kg. Three dose-escalation patients achieved partial responses, one with hepatocellular carcinoma and two with cutaneous melanoma. Patients were allowed to have had prior anti-PD-1, anti-PD-L1 or anti-CTLA-4 therapy, and about 40% of the dose-escalation patients had been treated with checkpoint inhibitors. The paper covers the monotherapy dose-escalation part of the phase I ivuxolimab trial, which included N of about 50 patients. Among the 52 dose-escalation patients, about 20 had hepatocellular carcinoma, about 15 melanoma, 9 renal cell carcinoma and 9 head and neck cancer. In the dose-escalation cohort, 82.7% of patients were male, and the mean age was approximately 60 years, with a range of about 23 to 85. Overall results and qualifications from the work: After ivuxolimab, expanded clones were on average more numerous among CD8+ T cells than among CD4+ T cells. At doses from 0.1 to 3.0 mg/kg, clonal expansion was seen in both CD4+ and CD8+ blood T cells between baseline and week 6. In the 0.1-3.0 mg/kg groups, partial responders had among the lowest normalized peripheral clonal expansion, particularly in CD8+ T cells. Low levels of normalized T-cell clonal expansion were also shown by some nonresponding patients. Antigen specificity was not determined for the clonally expanded peripheral T cells.

Sequences LNHDA (CDR1) and SQIVND (CDR2) are obtained from the germline V gene (reference sequence). Trimming at the junction amounts to 3 bases on V and 9 bases on J, and the germline ends lie 21 bases apart. The CDR3 goes from the cysteine to the phenylalanine over 16 residues. Only CDR3 DNA remains: 48 bases, in frame from the first base. Patients with a history of autoimmune disease or receiving systemic immunosuppression were excluded from the trial. Peripheral blood for TCR sequencing was collected from all dose cohorts at baseline, on cycle 4 day 1, and on cycle 7 day 1. The samples were taken from a phase I, first-in-human, multicenter, open-label dose-escalation trial of ivuxolimab. Adults with locally advanced or metastatic head and neck squamous cell, hepatocellular, melanoma or renal cell carcinoma were enrolled in the trial. CD4+ and CD8+ T cells were sorted separately from peripheral blood before TCR sequencing.

For sequencing of the TCRbeta CDR3 region, genomic DNA was extracted from the sorted cells. TCRbeta CDR3 regions were sequenced using the immunoSEQ Assay. TCRdb took this table from immuneACCESS and kept in-frame rearrangements with V and J called. Such tables lack part of the clones; where checked against another copy, unresolved V genes explain under half of the gap, and the rest is unexplained. Within this sample are about 73,000 clones, with around nine tenths of them counted one time only. The biggest ten clones account for 0.7% to 1% of the sample. With respect to this clone: Its antigen has not been determined. No base quality information exists; no much larger clone differs at one position.

This sequence originates from an adult with an advanced solid tumor such as melanoma, head and neck, liver or kidney cancer. The sample in question was CD4+ or CD8+ T cells sorted from blood, obtained in a trial of the OX40 agonist ivuxolimab. This chain joins TRBV19 to TRBJ2-1; the D gene is unclear. The CDR3 amino acid sequence is: CASSIRSTSASSEQFF. In nucleotide form, the sequence is TGTGCCAGTAGTATTCGAAGCACCTCCGCGTCGAGTGAGCAGTTCTTC.